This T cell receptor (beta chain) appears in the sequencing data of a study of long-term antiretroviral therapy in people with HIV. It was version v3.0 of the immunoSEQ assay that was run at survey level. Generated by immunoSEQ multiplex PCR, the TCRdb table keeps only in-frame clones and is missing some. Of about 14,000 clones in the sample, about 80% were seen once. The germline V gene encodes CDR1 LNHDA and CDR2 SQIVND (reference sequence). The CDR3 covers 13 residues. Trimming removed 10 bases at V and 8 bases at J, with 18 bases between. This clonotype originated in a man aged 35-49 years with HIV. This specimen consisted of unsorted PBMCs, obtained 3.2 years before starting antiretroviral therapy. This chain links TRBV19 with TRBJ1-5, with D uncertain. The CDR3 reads CATSEAGVEPQHF. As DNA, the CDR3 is TGTGCCACTTCGGAGGCAGGAGTAGAGCCCCAGCATTTT.